Here is one TCR beta chain with its context. The target antigen is unknown. TCRdb reprocessed the 5' RACE reads via MiXCR and lists one record per CDR3 protein. The top ten clones hold roughly a fifth of a sample with under 250,000 distinct CDR3 sequences, around 10% of them seen once. The sample originates from a study of T-cell memory formation after mild COVID-19. Study as a whole: TCR clusters largely stayed donor specific.

Points from the study as a whole: Clones that contracted clustered mainly in CM and EM if CD4+ and in EMRA if CD8+. Clones contracting across day 15 to 85 had a balanced CD4/CD8 profile; later expanding clones leaned CD4+. The appearance of some responding clones in pre-infection memory suggested that cross-reactive memory joined.

This clonotype was obtained from a man between 18 and 35 years old who had mild COVID-19 (a few samples of this study predate the infection). Cell type and time point are not known. Sequencing was done on a sample of PBMCs or a T cell subset sorted from them (not recorded which).

DNA for the CDR3: TGTGCCAGCTCACCGGGCCAGATAGGTGAGCAGTTCTTC. Translation: CASSPGQIGEQFF. The chain joins TRBV18 to TRBJ2-1; D gene ambiguous. This CDR3 contains 13 residues. V shed 3 bases and J shed 9 bases, with 12 bases lying between them. Germline V gives CDR1 KGHSH, CDR2 LQKENI.